The clone carrying this T cell receptor beta chain was found a few times. Its target is unknown. The data are from a study of shared clonotypes between healthy human individuals. Measured with immunoSEQ multiplex PCR; TCRdb has only the in-frame clones, and not every one. The sample consists of nearly 1,000,000 clones, less than 85% of them appearing once. Overall study results and limits: The generation probabilities recorded for non-shared clonotypes fell below those of clonotypes shared by all four donors.

The CDR3 has 13 amino acids. CDR1 and CDR2 (germline): ENHRY, SYGVKD. Trimming took off 7 bases at V and 0 bases at J, with 9 bases between the two ends. The chain employs TRBV10-3 and TRBJ1-1; possibly TRBD1 for D (5 bases). Sequenced material: memory CD4+ T cells sorted from blood. As to subset: CD45RA-negative fraction. The source of this sequence is a man between 18 and 35 years old in good health. CDR3 residues: CAITLGVNTEAFF. DNA of the CDR3: TGTGCCATCACTCTGGGGGTGAACACTGAAGCTTTCTTT.